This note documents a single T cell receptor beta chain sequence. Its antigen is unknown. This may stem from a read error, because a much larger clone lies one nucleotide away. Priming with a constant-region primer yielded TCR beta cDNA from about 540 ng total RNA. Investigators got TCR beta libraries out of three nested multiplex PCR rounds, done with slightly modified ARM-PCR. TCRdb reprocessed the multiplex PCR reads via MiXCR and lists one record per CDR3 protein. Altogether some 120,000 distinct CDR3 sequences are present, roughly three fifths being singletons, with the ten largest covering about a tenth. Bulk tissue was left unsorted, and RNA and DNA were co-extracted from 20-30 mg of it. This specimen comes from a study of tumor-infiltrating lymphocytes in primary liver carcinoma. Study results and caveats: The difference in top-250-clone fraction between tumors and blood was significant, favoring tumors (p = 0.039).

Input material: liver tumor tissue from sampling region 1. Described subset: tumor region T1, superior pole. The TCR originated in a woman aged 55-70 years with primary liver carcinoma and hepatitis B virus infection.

CDR3 in amino acids: CSVEGDTGTQYF. The CDR3 coding sequence is TGCAGCGTTGAGGGCGACACAGGTACGCAGTATTTT. The rearrangement uses TRBV29-1 and TRBJ2-3; TRBD1 is a possible D gene (5 bases). Germline V CDR1 and CDR2: SQVTM, ANQGSEA. The CDR3 runs 12 residues.